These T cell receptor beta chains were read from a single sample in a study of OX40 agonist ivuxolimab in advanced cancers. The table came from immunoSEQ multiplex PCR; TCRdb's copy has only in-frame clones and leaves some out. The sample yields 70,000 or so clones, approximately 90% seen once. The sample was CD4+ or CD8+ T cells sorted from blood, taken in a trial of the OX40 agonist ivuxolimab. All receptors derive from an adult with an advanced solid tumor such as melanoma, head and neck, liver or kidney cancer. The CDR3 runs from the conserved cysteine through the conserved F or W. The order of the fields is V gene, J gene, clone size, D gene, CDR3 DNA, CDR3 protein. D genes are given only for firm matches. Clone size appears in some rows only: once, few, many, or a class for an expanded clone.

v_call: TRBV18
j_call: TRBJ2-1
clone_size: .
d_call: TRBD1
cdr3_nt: TGTGCCAGCTCACTCTCCGGGACAGGAGGGAAAAATGAGCAGTTCTTC
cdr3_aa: CASSLSGTGGKNEQFF

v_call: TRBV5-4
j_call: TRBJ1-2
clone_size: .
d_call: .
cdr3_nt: TGTGCCAGCAGCCTTGGGGGACTTAGCGGCTACACCTTC
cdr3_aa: CASSLGGLSGYTF

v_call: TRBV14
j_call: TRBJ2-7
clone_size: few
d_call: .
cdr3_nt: TGTGCCAGCAGCCGGGTAAACGAGCAGTACTTC
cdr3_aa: CASSRVNEQYF

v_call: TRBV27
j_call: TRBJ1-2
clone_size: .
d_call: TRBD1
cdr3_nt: TGTGCCAGCAGTTCACACTTCTTGGGACAGATCTATGGCTACACCTTC
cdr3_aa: CASSSHFLGQIYGYTF

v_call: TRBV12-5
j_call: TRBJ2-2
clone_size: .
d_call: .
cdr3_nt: TGTGCTAGTGGTTTGCAACAGGGAGTCTACGGGGAGCTGTTTTTT
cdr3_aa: CASGLQQGVYGELFF

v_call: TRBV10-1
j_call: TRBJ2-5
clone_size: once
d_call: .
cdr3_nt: TGCGCCAGCAGTGAGGGGGGCAGCCAAGAGACCCAGTACTTC
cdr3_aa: CASSEGGSQETQYF

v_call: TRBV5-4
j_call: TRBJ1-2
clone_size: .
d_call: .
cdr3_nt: TGTGCCAGCAGCTTGGAGGGATCTCACTATGGCTACACCTTC
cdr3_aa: CASSLEGSHYGYTF

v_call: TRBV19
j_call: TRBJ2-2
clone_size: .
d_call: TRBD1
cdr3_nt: TGTGCCAGTAGGGGCGGGACAGGGAGAACCACCGGGGAGCTGTTTTTT
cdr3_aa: CASRGGTGRTTGELFF

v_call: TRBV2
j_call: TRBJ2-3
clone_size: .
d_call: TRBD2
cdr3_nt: TGTGCCAGCAGGAGGGGACTAGCCACAGATACGCAGTATTTT
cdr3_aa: CASRRGLATDTQYF

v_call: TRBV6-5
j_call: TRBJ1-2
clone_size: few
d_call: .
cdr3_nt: TGTGCCAGCAGTTCTACGTCCTATGGCTACACCTTC
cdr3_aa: CASSSTSYGYTF

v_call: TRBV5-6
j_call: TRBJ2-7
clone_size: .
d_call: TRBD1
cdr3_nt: TGTGCCAGCAGCCGGTTTCGGGACAGCTTACATGATGAGCAGTACTTC
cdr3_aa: CASSRFRDSLHDEQYF

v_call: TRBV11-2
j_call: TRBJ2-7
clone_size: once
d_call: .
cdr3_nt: TGTGCCAGCAGCTTAGGGTTCTCCGAGCAGTACTTC
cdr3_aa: CASSLGFSEQYF

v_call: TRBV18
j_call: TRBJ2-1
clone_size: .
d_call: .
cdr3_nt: TGTGCCAGCTCACCAACGGCCCAACCCTACAATGAGCAGTTCTTC
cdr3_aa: CASSPTAQPYNEQFF

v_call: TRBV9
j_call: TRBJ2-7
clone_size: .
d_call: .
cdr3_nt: TGTGCCAGCAGTTCCGACCGGGAACTCTCCTACGAGCAGTACTTC
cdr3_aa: CASSSDRELSYEQYF

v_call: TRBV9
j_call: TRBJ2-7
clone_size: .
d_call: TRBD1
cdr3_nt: TGTGCCAGCAGCGTAGAACAGGGGCACGAGCAGTACTTC
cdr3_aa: CASSVEQGHEQYF

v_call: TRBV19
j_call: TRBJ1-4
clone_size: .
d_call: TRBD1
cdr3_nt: TGTGCCAGTATTCTCGGACAGGGCCGAGGTGAAAAACTGTTTTTT
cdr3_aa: CASILGQGRGEKLFF

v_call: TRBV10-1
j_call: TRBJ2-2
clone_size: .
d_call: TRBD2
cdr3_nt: TGCGCCAGCAGTGAGTCGACTCGGCCTAGCGGGAGGACCGGGGAGCTGTTTTTT
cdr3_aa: CASSESTRPSGRTGELFF

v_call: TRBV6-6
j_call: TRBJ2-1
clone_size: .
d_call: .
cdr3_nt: TGTGCCAGCAGTTATTCACGAGAGCAGTTCTTC
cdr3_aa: CASSYSREQFF

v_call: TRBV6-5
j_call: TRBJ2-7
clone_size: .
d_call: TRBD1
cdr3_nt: TGTGCCAGCAGTTACCGGGACAGTCGCTCCTACGAGCAGTACTTC
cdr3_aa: CASSYRDSRSYEQYF

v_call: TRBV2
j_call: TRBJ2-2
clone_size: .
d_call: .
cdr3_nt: TGTGCCAGCACCTTAAGGACCGGGGAGCTGTTTTTT
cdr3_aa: CASTLRTGELFF

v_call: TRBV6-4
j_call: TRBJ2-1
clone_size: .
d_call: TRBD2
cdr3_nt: TGTGCCAGCAGCAAGGGACTAGCGGGAAGTGAGCAGTTCTTC
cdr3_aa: CASSKGLAGSEQFF

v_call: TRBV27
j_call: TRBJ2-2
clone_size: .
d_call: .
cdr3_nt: TGTGCCAGCAGTAAACCTAGTTATGGGACCGGGGAGCTGTTTTTT
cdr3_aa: CASSKPSYGTGELFF

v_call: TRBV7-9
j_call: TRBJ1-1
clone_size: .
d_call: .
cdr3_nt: TGTGCCAGCAGCTTAACCTTGGTGAACACTGAAGCTTTCTTT
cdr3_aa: CASSLTLVNTEAFF

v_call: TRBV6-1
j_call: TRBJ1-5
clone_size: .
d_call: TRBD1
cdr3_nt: TGTGCCAGCAGTGAAAGACAGGGGGTTAGCAATCAGCCCCAGCATTTT
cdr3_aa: CASSERQGVSNQPQHF

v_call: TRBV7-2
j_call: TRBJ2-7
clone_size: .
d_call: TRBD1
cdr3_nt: TGTGCCAGCAGCTTAGGGCGACAGGGAGCTCTTTACTTC
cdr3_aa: CASSLGRQGALYF

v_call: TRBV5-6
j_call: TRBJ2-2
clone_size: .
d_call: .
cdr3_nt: TGTGCCAGCAGCTTACTTGCGGTCAACACCGGGGAGCTGTTTTTT
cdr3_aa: CASSLLAVNTGELFF

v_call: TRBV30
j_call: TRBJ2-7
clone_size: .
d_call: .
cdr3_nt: TGTGCCTGGAGGAACCCCTACGAGCAGTACTTC
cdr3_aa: CAWRNPYEQYF

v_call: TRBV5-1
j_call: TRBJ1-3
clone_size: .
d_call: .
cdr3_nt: TGCGCCAGCAGCTTGGGCACTGGAAACACCATATATTTT
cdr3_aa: CASSLGTGNTIYF

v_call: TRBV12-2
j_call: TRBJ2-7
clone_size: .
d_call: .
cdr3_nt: TGTGCAAGTCGCTTACTAGGGAAACATTACGAGCAGTACTTC
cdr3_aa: CASRLLGKHYEQYF

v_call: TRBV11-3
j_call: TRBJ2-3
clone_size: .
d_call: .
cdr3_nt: TGTGCCAGCAGCTTAGGCACAGATACGCAGTATTTT
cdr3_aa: CASSLGTDTQYF

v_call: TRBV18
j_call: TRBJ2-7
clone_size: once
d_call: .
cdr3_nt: TGTGCCAGCTCACCACTCCCGTTAGCCTCCTACGAGCAGTACTTC
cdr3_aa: CASSPLPLASYEQYF

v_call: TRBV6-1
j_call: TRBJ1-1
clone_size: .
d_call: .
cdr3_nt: TGTGCCAGCAGTGATTTACAGGGTTGGGGCGCTGAAGCTTTCTTT
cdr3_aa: CASSDLQGWGAEAFF

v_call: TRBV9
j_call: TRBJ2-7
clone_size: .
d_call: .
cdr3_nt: TGTGCCAGCAGCGTAGGACAGTCGACCTACGAGCAGTACTTC
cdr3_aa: CASSVGQSTYEQYF

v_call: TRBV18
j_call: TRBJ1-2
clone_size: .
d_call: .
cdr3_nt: TGTGCCAGCTCACCACCTTCAGGCAACTATGGCTACACCTTC
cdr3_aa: CASSPPSGNYGYTF

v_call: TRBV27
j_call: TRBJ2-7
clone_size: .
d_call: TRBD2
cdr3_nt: TGTGCCAGCAGTTTGCGGGAGGGACTCTACGAGCAGTACTTC
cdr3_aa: CASSLREGLYEQYF

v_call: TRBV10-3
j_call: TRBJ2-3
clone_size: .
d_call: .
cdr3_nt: TGTGCCTCCGATTCAAGGGACGGAACATCCGGCACAGATACGCAGTATTTT
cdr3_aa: CASDSRDGTSGTDTQYF

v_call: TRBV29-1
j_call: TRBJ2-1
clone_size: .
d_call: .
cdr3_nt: TGCAGCGTTAACAGGAACAATGAGCAGTTCTTC
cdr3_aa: CSVNRNNEQFF

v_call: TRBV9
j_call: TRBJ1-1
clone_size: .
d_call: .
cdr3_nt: TGTGCCAGCAGCGTAGTTTCAGGAATGAACACTGAAGCTTTCTTT
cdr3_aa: CASSVVSGMNTEAFF

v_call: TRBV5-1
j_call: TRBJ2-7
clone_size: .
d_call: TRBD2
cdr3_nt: TGCGCCAGCAGCCGGACCGGGACTAGCGGGAGGTTTTTTGCCTACGAGCAGTACTTC
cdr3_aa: CASSRTGTSGRFFAYEQYF

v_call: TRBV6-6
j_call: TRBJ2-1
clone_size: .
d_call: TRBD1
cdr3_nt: TGTGCCAGCAGCCAGGGACAGGGGAATGAGCAGTTCTTC
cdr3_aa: CASSQGQGNEQFF

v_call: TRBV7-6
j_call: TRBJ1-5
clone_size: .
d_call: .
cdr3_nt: TGTGCCAGCAGCCAACGAGGGGAGCCCCAGCATTTT
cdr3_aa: CASSQRGEPQHF

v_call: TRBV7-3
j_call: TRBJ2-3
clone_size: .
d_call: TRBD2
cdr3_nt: TGTGCCAGCAGCCAAAGGACTAGCGGGAGGAGCACAGATACGCAGTATTTT
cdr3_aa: CASSQRTSGRSTDTQYF

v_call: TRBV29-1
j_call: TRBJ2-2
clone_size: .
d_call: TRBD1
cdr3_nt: TGCAGCGTGGTGGACAGGGAGACCGGGGAGCTGTTTTTT
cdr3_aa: CSVVDRETGELFF

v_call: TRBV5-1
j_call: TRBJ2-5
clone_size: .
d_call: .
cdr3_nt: TGCGCCAGCAGCTTGGGGGCGGAGACCCAGTACTTC
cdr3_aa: CASSLGAETQYF

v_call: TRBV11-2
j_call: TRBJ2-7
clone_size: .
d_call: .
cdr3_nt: TGTGCCAGCAGCTTAGTAGGGAGCCGCGAGCAGTACTTC
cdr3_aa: CASSLVGSREQYF

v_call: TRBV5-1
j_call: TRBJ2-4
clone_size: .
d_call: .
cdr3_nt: TGCGCCAGCAGCAGAACGGACCTCAAAAACATTCAGTACTTC
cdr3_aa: CASSRTDLKNIQYF

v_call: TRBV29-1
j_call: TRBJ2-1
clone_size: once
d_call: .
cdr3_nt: TGCAGCGTTGGCAGGGTATTGGATGAGCAGTTCTTC
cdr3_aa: CSVGRVLDEQFF

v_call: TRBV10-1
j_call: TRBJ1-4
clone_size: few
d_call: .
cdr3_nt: TGCGCCAGCAGTGAGTCTTCCCTGGACGAAAAACTGTTTTTT
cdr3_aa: CASSESSLDEKLFF

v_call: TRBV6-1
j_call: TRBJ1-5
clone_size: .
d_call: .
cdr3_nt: TGTGCCAGCAGTGAAGCGCTTTCATATAGGAATCAGCCCCAGCATTTT
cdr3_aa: CASSEALSYRNQPQHF

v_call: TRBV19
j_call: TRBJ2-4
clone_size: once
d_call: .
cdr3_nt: TGTGCCAGTAGAGGCAGGGGGGACATTCAGTACTTC
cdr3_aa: CASRGRGDIQYF

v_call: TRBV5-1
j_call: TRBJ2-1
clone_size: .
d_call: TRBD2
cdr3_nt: TGCGCCAGCAGGTGGGGAAGCGGGGGTATTCGTTTCGATGAGCAGTTCTTC
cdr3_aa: CASRWGSGGIRFDEQFF

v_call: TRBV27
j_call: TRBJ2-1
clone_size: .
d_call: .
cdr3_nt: TGTGCCAGCAGTCTGACTAGGCTGGGTGAGCAGTTCTTC
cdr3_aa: CASSLTRLGEQFF